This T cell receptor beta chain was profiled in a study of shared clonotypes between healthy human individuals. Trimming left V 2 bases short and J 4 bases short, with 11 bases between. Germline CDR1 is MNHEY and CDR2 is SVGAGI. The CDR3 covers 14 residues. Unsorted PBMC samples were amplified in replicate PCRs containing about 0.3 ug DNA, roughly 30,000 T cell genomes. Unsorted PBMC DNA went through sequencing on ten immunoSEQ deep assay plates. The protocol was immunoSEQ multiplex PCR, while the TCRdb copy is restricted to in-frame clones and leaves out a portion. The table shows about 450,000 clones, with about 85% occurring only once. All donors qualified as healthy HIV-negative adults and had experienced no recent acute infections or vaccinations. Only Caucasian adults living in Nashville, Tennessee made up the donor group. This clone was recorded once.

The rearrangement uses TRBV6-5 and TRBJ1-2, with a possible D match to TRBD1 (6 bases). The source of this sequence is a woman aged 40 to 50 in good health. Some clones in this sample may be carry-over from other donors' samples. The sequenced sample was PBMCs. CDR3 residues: CASSYQGPSYGYTF. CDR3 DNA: TGTGCCAGCAGTTACCAGGGGCCAAGCTATGGCTACACCTTC.